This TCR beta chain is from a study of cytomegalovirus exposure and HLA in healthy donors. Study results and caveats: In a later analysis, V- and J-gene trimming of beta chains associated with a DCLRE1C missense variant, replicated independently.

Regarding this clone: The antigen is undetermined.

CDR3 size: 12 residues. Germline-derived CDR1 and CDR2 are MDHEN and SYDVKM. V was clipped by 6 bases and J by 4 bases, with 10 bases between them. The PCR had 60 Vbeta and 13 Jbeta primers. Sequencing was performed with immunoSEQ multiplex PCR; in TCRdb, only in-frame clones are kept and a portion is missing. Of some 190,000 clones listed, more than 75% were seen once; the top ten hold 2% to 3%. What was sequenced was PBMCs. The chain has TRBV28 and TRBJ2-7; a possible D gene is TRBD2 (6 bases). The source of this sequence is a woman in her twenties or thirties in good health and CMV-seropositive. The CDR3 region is CASRRGAYEQYF. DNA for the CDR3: TGTGCCAGCAGGCGCGGGGCGTACGAGCAGTACTTC.